Here is one T cell receptor (beta chain) with its context. The data were obtained in a study of patients and donors after allogeneic stem cell transplantation. Trimming removed 5 bases from V and 4 bases from J, with 21 bases in between. The CDR3 spans 17 residues. Germline V lookup: CDR1 SEHNR, CDR2 FQNEAQ (reference sequence). TCRdb recomputed calls from the RT-PCR reads with MiXCR, one row per CDR3 protein. The sample holds 800,000 to 1,000,000 distinct CDR3 sequences, approximately 19% seen once. This chain connects TRBV7-9 to TRBJ2-1, with D perhaps TRBD2 (5 bases). This TCR was recovered from a human donor who was either an allogeneic HSCT recipient or a stem cell or donor lymphocyte infusion donor (not recorded which). It is not recorded whose cells these are; they may come from a transplant donor. Sequencing was done on a sample of blood, either unsorted or a sorted T cell fraction (not recorded which). Written as DNA, the CDR3 is TGTGCCAGCAGCCCCCATTGGCGGGCTCAACTATACAATGAGCAGTTCTTC. It encodes CASSPHWRAQLYNEQFF.